The TCR beta chain described here comes from a study of blood T cell repertoires in COVID-19. Study overall: Acute and convalescent COVID-19 samples came from the United States, Italy and Spain. In each case, the material was cDNA or gDNA derived from T cells, B-cell-depleted T cells, or PBMCs.

CDR1 is SGHRS and CDR2 is YFSETQ in the germline V gene. With 4 bases clipped from V and 3 bases from J, the junction kept 7 bases outside the gene matches. The CDR3 length is 15 residues. How the authors handled the data: Nucleated cell number was recorded as an estimate derived from reference gene primer amplification. Clones were read by immunoSEQ multiplex PCR, and TCRdb kept only the in-frame ones, dropping some. V, J and clone size are those of that table, while D and trimming were read from the DNA. This sample yields about 260,000 clones, of which about nine tenths are seen a single time; 2% to 2.5% belongs to the top ten.

Sequencing was carried out using peripheral blood. The rearrangement joins TRBV5-1 to TRBJ1-2; 9 positions match TRBD1. The receptor was derived from a woman aged 50 to 60 who had recovered from COVID-19. CDR3 residues: CASSIPGQGHYGYTF. CDR3 nucleotide sequence: TGCGCCAGCAGCATACCGGGACAGGGACACTATGGCTACACCTTC.